What follows describes a single T cell receptor (beta chain). Its antigen is as yet unknown. This record comes from a study of monozygotic twins with inflammatory bowel disease. General study results and limits: Lower sharing of clonotypes with other individuals was seen in IBD patients than in healthy twins. This was most marked in patients showing signs of disease activity.

Germline CDR1 MNHEY, CDR2 SVGEGT. The CDR3 is made up of 17 amino acids. TCRdb re-called the 5' RACE reads and shows each CDR3 protein once, DNA omitted. The sample has about 300,000 distinct CDR3 sequences. The clonotype originates from a human donor with ulcerative colitis or Crohn's disease, or a healthy co-twin of an affected twin (not recorded which). J is TRBJ2-1 and V is TRBV6-2 or TRBV6-3; TCRdb names TRBD2, which stays unverified in the absence of DNA. The sequenced sample was blood. The CDR3 sequence is CASSYYSRTSGNNEQFF.